This TCR beta chain was profiled in a study of cytotoxic CD8 clonotypes in ibrutinib-treated CLL. Study information: Collecting the response samples happened after a median 12 months of treatment, with a range of 6 to 36.

The CDR3 runs to 11 residues. V was clipped by 5 bases and J by 4 bases, with 6 bases between them. Germline V gene sequence: CDR1 MDHEN, CDR2 SYDVKM. Whole-study findings and limits: Clonality climbed at ibrutinib response, then dropped toward baseline at progression.

TCRdb's copy holds only in-frame clones and misses some; the assay was immunoSEQ multiplex PCR. The sample shows about 140,000 clones, roughly 80% of them seen only once. As concerns this clone: Antigen unknown. Additional DNA sequences in this sample encode the identical CDR3.

The sequences come from PBMCs, collected after 12 months of ibrutinib treatment. This sequence was found in a human donor with chronic lymphocytic leukemia. The chain is built from TRBV28 and TRBJ2-7; D is unclear. CDR3: CASSQGYEQYF. In DNA, the CDR3 is TGTGCCAGCAGTCAAGGGTACGAGCAGTACTTC. Supplemented by reference TRBV28 and TRBJ2-7, the full variable domain reads DVKVTQSSRYLVKRTGEKVFLECVQDMDHENMFWYRQDPGLGLRLIYFSYDVKMKEKGDIPEGYSVSREKKERFSLILESASTNQTSMYLCASSQGYEQYFGPGTRLTVT.